The 9 T cell receptor beta chains below all came from one sample that was sequenced in a study of breast tumors, draining lymph nodes, adjacent tissues. TCRdb redid the calling of the multiplex PCR reads with MiXCR, one entry per CDR3 protein. This sample carries tens of thousands of distinct CDR3 sequences, over 60% of them seen once, and the ten largest clones take 23%. Sequences were obtained from tumor-adjacent breast tissue. The receptors derive from a female donor with breast cancer. Some clones in this sample may be carry-over from other donors' samples.

The gene calls are TRBV2 and TRBJ1-1, with unresolved D. The germline gives CDR1 SNHLY, CDR2 FYNNEI. V shed 0 bases and J shed 5 bases, with 10 bases lying between them. CDR3 size: 14 residues. The CDR3: CASSEAPPLTEAFF. The CDR3 coding sequence is TGTGCCAGCAGTGAAGCCCCCCCATTGACTGAAGCTTTCTTT. Full variable domain (outside the CDR3, taken from reference TRBV2 and TRBJ1-1): EPEVTQTPSHQVTQMGQEVILRCVPISNHLYFYWYRQILGQKVEFLVSFYNNEISEKSEIFDDQFSVERPDGSNFTLKIRSTKLEDSAMYFCASSEAPPLTEAFFGQGTRLTVV.

The CDR3 is CASSLIGKETQYF. The DNA of the CDR3 is TGCGCCAGCAGCTTGATCGGGAAAGAGACCCAGTACTTC. V usage is TRBV5-1 and J usage is TRBJ2-5; D is perhaps TRBD2 (5 bases). Per the germline V gene, CDR1 is SGHRS and CDR2 is YFSETQ. Between the trimmed V and J ends, which lost 1 base and 3 bases, there was a span of 7 bases. The CDR3 length is 13 residues.

To note about this clonotype: This CDR3 fails to terminate in the conserved phenylalanine or tryptophan, so it likely reflects a read error. This chain uses TRBV6-1 with TRBJ1-2; D unresolved. Germline lookup yields CDR1 MNHNS and CDR2 SASEGT. This CDR3 has 13 residues. CDR3 region: CASSYSMWESYTL. In nucleotides, the CDR3 is TGCGCCAGCAGTTACTCGATGTGGGAAAGCTACACCCTC.

V and J are TRBV2 and TRBJ1-1, with 10 bases matching TRBD1. This CDR3 is built from 16 residues. The V and J ends lost 6 bases and 3 bases, in that order; junction bases with no gene match: 10. CDR1 is SNHLY, CDR2 FYNNEI, per germline. Here the CDR3 DNA reads TGTGCCAGCAGCGAGGGGGGACAGGGGTACGACACTGAAGCTTTCTTT. As protein: CASSEGGQGYDTEAFF.

J is TRBJ2-1 and V is TRBV20-1, with D possibly matching TRBD1 (5 bases). Germline V gene sequence: CDR1 DFQATT, CDR2 SNEGSKA (reference sequence). The CDR3 totals 16 residues. V shed 0 bases and J shed 3 bases, with 15 bases lying between them. CDR3 in amino acids: CSARDGHRSYYNEQFF. The DNA for the CDR3 is TGCAGTGCTAGAGATGGGCACAGGAGCTACTACAATGAGCAGTTCTTC.

The chain joins TRBV11-2 to TRBJ2-5; TRBD2 aligns across 7 bases. J lost 0 bases, V lost 0 bases, and 4 bases had no gene match. Germline V lookup: CDR1 SGHAT, CDR2 FQNNGV. There are 16 residues in the CDR3. In nucleotides, the CDR3 is TGTGCCAGCAGCTTAGACCCAGCGGGGTACCAAGAGACCCAGTACTTC. Amino acid sequence: CASSLDPAGYQETQYF.

The chain couples TRBV9 to TRBJ2-7; 7 nucleotides align to TRBD2. This CDR3 has 15 residues. Germline loops: CDR1 SGDLS, CDR2 YYNGEE. Trimming removed 3 bases from V and 4 bases from J; junction bases left unmatched: 10. CDR3 sequence: CASSAGWGGVYEQYF. The CDR3, as DNA: TGTGCCAGCAGCGCTGGTTGGGGGGGGGTGTACGAGCAGTACTTC.

The chain joins TRBV6-5 to TRBJ2-7; a possible D gene is TRBD1 (5 bases). The CDR3 consists of 12 residues. The germline V gene has CDR1 MNHEY and CDR2 SVGAGI. Trimming left V 6 bases short and J 6 bases short, with 12 bases between. CDR3 residues: CASSPQGTEQYF. The CDR3 DNA reads TGTGCCAGCAGCCCCCAGGGAACCGAGCAGTACTTC.

This rearrangement joins TRBV15 to TRBJ2-7; D is undetermined. Trimming pared 0 bases from V and 5 bases from J, leaving 17 bases between. Germline V gene sequence: CDR1 LNHNV, CDR2 YYDKDF (reference sequence). CDR3 length: 16 amino acids. The DNA of the CDR3 is TGTGCCACCAGCAGAGATCGGTTAAGTAGCCCCAACGAGCAGTACTTC. Its translation: CATSRDRLSSPNEQYF.